This is a list of T cell receptor beta chains from one sample in a study of tumor-infiltrating lymphocytes in localized non-small cell lung cancer. Method: immunoSEQ multiplex PCR; TCRdb's copy keeps in-frame clones and lacks some. Among approximately 6,900 clones listed, about three quarters were seen once. The material sequenced was lung tumor tissue. Source of these receptors: a human donor with non-small cell lung cancer. Each CDR3 is given with its conserved first and last residue. Fields, in order: clone size, V gene, J gene, D gene, CDR3 DNA, CDR3 protein. A D gene is named only where the DNA matches it firmly. Clone size is stated in some rows and not others, as once, few, many or a class when expanded.

.	TRBV9	TRBJ1-5	.	TGTGCCAGCAGCGATGGTAGCAATCAGCCCCAGCATTTT	CASSDGSNQPQHF
.	TRBV11-3	TRBJ2-1	.	TGTGCCAGCAGCTTGGACTATACCAACAATGAGCAGTTCTTC	CASSLDYTNNEQFF
.	TRBV25-1	TRBJ1-3	.	TGTGCCAGCAGTGACGGGGGAACGAGAGGAAACACCATATATTTT	CASSDGGTRGNTIYF
.	TRBV27	TRBJ2-1	TRBD2	TGTGCCAGCAGTTTACCCTGGGGAGCGGGGAGTGTCAATGAGCAGTTCTTC	CASSLPWGAGSVNEQFF
few	TRBV7-6	TRBJ2-4	TRBD1	TGTGCCAGCAGCTTAGCGCCGGGACAGGGGATATTGCCAGACATTCAGTACTTC	CASSLAPGQGILPDIQYF
.	TRBV18	TRBJ2-2	TRBD1	TGTGCCAGCTCAACCCGGGACAGGAGCCACGGGGAGCTGTTTTTT	CASSTRDRSHGELFF
.	TRBV7-6	TRBJ2-5	.	TGTGCAGTCCGTGTGGCGGAGACCCAGTACTTC	CAVRVAETQYF
medium-sized	TRBV9	TRBJ1-6	.	TGTGCCAGCAGTGGTGCAAATTCACCCCTCCACTTT	CASSGANSPLHF
once	TRBV18	TRBJ1-5	.	TGTGCCAGCTCACCAGGGGGCCGCAATCAGCCCCAGCATTTT	CASSPGGRNQPQHF
.	TRBV5-1	TRBJ2-1	.	TGCGCCAGCAGCTTGGAGGGAGCCTACAATGAGCAGTTCTTC	CASSLEGAYNEQFF
.	TRBV10-2	TRBJ1-2	.	TGCGCCAGCAGTCCTATTACTAACTATGGCTACACCTTC	CASSPITNYGYTF
.	TRBV5-1	TRBJ2-2	.	TGCGCCAGCAGCTTGGAGGTAGAGACCGGGGAGCTGTTTTTT	CASSLEVETGELFF
once	TRBV30	TRBJ2-1	TRBD1	TGTGCCTGGAGTCGCAAACGGGACAGGGGTTGGAATGAGCAGTTCTTC	CAWSRKRDRGWNEQFF
.	TRBV6-1	TRBJ1-4	.	TGTGCCAGCAGTGATCCAGGGGCCGGCAGGGAAAAACTGTTTTTT	CASSDPGAGREKLFF
.	TRBV7-6	TRBJ2-1	.	TGTGCCAGCTCGTCAGGCAGGGCTTTTAATGAGCAGTTCTTC	CASSSGRAFNEQFF
.	TRBV7-6	TRBJ2-4	TRBD1	TGTGCCAGCAGCGCCGACAGGGTGGGCATTCAGTACTTC	CASSADRVGIQYF
.	TRBV6-1	TRBJ2-2	.	TGTGCCAGCAGTGAAAACGGTGTGGGGAGTACGAACACCGGGGAGCTGTTTTTT	CASSENGVGSTNTGELFF
.	TRBV5-1	TRBJ1-1	TRBD1	TGCGCCAGCAGCTTGGCTGCAGGGGGCGTGAACACTGAAGCTTTCTTT	CASSLAAGGVNTEAFF
.	TRBV15	TRBJ1-1	.	TGTGCCACCAGCAGGGGTACTGAAGCTTTCTTT	CATSRGTEAFF
.	TRBV14	TRBJ1-3	.	TGTGCCAGCAGCCATGGAAACACCATATATTTT	CASSHGNTIYF
.	TRBV5-1	TRBJ1-1	.	TGCGCCAGCAGCTTCTATTACAGGGAGGCGATGCTAGGGAACACTGAAGCTTTCTTT	CASSFYYREAMLGNTEAFF
.	TRBV6-5	TRBJ1-1	.	TGTGCCAGCAGTTACGACAGGACGAACACTGAAGCTTTCTTT	CASSYDRTNTEAFF